Listed below are T cell receptor beta chains from one sample, sequenced in a study of a mutant IDH1 vaccine in newly diagnosed glioma. Only in-frame clones appear in the TCRdb table, and some are missing; sequencing was by immunoSEQ multiplex PCR. The sample lists tens of thousands of clones, 60% to 75% occurring once. These TCRs are of unknown antigen specificity. Specimen: PBMCs, collected from a glioma patient whose treatment included an IDH1 peptide vaccine. The receptor source for this set is a man aged 50-59 years with glioma. Each CDR3 is given with its conserved first and last residue. D genes are given only for firm matches. Expanded clones are given a class, and other clones once, few, many or no size at all.

abundance | j_gene | d_gene | v_gene | CDR3aa | CDR3nt
NA | TRBJ1-1 | TRBD1 | TRBV19 | CASSGQTGRPQNTEAFF | TGTGCCAGTAGTGGACAGACAGGGCGACCACAGAACACTGAAGCTTTCTTT
NA | TRBJ2-3 | NA | TRBV27 | CASSHRAGFLTQYF | TGTGCCAGCAGCCACAGGGCCGGGTTCCTTACGCAGTATTTT
NA | TRBJ1-6 | TRBD1 | TRBV13 | CASSSRDRGYNSPLHF | TGTGCCAGCAGCTCACGGGACAGGGGGTATAATTCACCCCTCCACTTT
once | TRBJ1-2 | NA | TRBV30 | CAWTHLLGGYTF | TGTGCCTGGACCCACCTATTAGGTGGCTACACCTTC
NA | TRBJ1-5 | NA | TRBV6-5 | CASSYSIGGSQPQHF | TGTGCCAGCAGTTACTCTATCGGGGGCAGTCAGCCCCAGCATTTT
NA | TRBJ1-4 | NA | TRBV29-1 | CSVLEQQASEKLFF | TGCAGCGTTTTAGAGCAGCAAGCCAGCGAAAAACTGTTTTTT
NA | TRBJ2-1 | TRBD1 | TRBV2 | CATNPGTGVNEQFF | TGTGCCACCAATCCCGGGACAGGAGTCAATGAGCAGTTCTTC
medium-sized | TRBJ1-1 | TRBD1 | TRBV2 | CASSRVQGAAFF | TGTGCCAGCAGTAGGGTACAGGGGGCAGCTTTCTTT
NA | TRBJ1-6 | NA | TRBV5-6 | CASSYWGTNSPLHF | TGTGCCAGCAGCTATTGGGGCACAAATTCACCCCTCCACTTT
NA | TRBJ2-7 | TRBD1 | TRBV25-1 | CASNKGQGAYEQYF | TGTGCCAGCAACAAGGGACAGGGGGCGTACGAGCAGTACTTC
NA | TRBJ1-5 | NA | TRBV7-9 | CASSLAGSQPQHF | TGTGCCAGCAGCTTGGCAGGGAGTCAGCCCCAGCATTTT
NA | TRBJ2-1 | NA | TRBV9 | CASSPLLQEQFF | TGTGCCAGCAGCCCTCTCCTTCAAGAGCAGTTCTTC
NA | TRBJ1-2 | NA | TRBV19 | CASLKGPGDYGYTF | TGTGCCAGTTTAAAGGGGCCCGGCGACTATGGCTACACCTTC
few | TRBJ2-7 | NA | TRBV2 | CASRPDRNSYEQYF | TGTGCCAGCAGACCAGACAGGAATTCTTACGAGCAGTACTTC
NA | TRBJ1-5 | NA | TRBV6-1 | CASNVRGNQPQHF | TGTGCCTCTAATGTAAGGGGCAATCAGCCCCAGCATTTT
NA | TRBJ1-4 | TRBD1 | TRBV27 | CASSWTGLKEKLFF | TGTGCCAGCAGTTGGACAGGCCTTAAGGAAAAACTGTTTTTT
NA | TRBJ2-7 | NA | TRBV4-2 | CASSQDRGGLLQYF | TGTGCCAGCAGCCAAGATAGGGGCGGTCTACTGCAGTACTTC
NA | TRBJ1-4 | NA | TRBV5-6 | CASSLGASPGREKLFF | TGTGCCAGCAGCTTGGGCGCAAGTCCGGGCCGTGAAAAACTGTTTTTT
NA | TRBJ1-1 | NA | TRBV30 | CAWTQVTSNTEAFF | TGTGCCTGGACACAGGTCACATCGAACACTGAAGCTTTCTTT
NA | TRBJ1-1 | TRBD1 | TRBV29-1 | CSGTGDTEAFF | TGCAGCGGGACAGGGGACACTGAAGCTTTCTTT
NA | TRBJ1-1 | NA | TRBV19 | CASSPSQAGFAEAFF | TGTGCCAGTAGTCCCTCCCAGGCGGGGTTTGCTGAAGCTTTCTTT
NA | TRBJ2-7 | TRBD1 | TRBV29-1 | CSVEDPGQGVSYEQYF | TGCAGCGTTGAAGATCCCGGACAGGGGGTATCCTACGAGCAGTACTTC
NA | TRBJ2-2 | NA | TRBV6-5 | CASSRGVMGGGELFF | TGTGCCAGCAGTCGGGGTGTGATGGGTGGCGGGGAGCTGTTTTTT
NA | TRBJ1-1 | TRBD1 | TRBV30 | CAWSGTVEAFF | TGTGCCTGGAGCGGGACAGTCGAAGCTTTCTTT
NA | TRBJ1-2 | NA | TRBV19 | CASGPQGKVNYGYTF | TGTGCCAGTGGTCCCCAGGGGAAGGTGAACTATGGCTACACCTTC
NA | TRBJ1-2 | NA | TRBV5-1 | CASSQVDSLYGYTF | TGCGCCAGCAGCCAAGTGGACAGCCTCTATGGCTACACCTTC
NA | TRBJ1-6 | NA | TRBV19 | CASSMGARSYNSPLHF | TGTGCCAGTAGTATGGGTGCCCGCTCCTATAATTCACCCCTCCACTTT
once | TRBJ2-2 | TRBD1 | TRBV5-4 | CASSLKGQYTGELFF | TGTGCCAGCAGCTTGAAGGGACAGTATACCGGGGAGCTGTTTTTT
NA | TRBJ1-2 | NA | TRBV2 | CASNRGSNYGYTF | TGTGCCAGCAATCGCGGCAGTAACTATGGCTACACCTTC
NA | TRBJ2-5 | TRBD2 | TRBV15 | CATSVAGGAVETQYF | TGTGCCACCAGCGTAGCCGGGGGGGCCGTTGAGACCCAGTACTTC
NA | TRBJ1-1 | TRBD1 | TRBV2 | CASSLQGRDTEAFF | TGTGCCAGCAGCCTACAGGGGAGGGACACTGAAGCTTTCTTT
NA | TRBJ2-2 | NA | TRBV15 | CATSRDGIGELFF | TGTGCCACCAGCAGGGATGGGATTGGGGAGCTGTTTTTT
NA | TRBJ2-7 | NA | TRBV19 | CASRQGPMDEQYF | TGTGCCAGTAGGCAGGGCCCCATGGACGAGCAGTACTTC
NA | TRBJ1-6 | TRBD1 | TRBV5-8 | CASSTIRDRVDSPLHF | TGTGCCAGCAGCACCATACGTGACAGGGTTGATTCACCCCTCCACTTT
NA | TRBJ2-7 | TRBD2 | TRBV5-1 | CASTVAAGAYEQYF | TGCGCCAGCACAGTTGCAGCGGGGGCGTACGAGCAGTACTTC
NA | TRBJ1-3 | NA | TRBV2 | CASTKRGNTIYF | TGTGCCAGCACCAAAAGGGGAAACACCATATATTTT
NA | TRBJ1-1 | NA | TRBV7-2 | CASSLYTEAFF | TGTGCCAGCAGCTTATACACTGAAGCTTTCTTT
medium-sized | TRBJ1-1 | NA | TRBV28 | CASSMDSTEAFF | TGTGCCAGCAGCATGGACAGCACTGAAGCTTTCTTT
NA | TRBJ2-5 | TRBD2 | TRBV5-1 | CASRGRLAGTLETQYF | TGCGCCAGCAGGGGTCGACTAGCGGGCACACTCGAGACCCAGTACTTC
NA | TRBJ2-7 | TRBD2 | TRBV4-1 | CASSPREVSSYEQYF | TGCGCCAGCAGCCCCCGGGAGGTGAGCTCCTACGAGCAGTACTTC
NA | TRBJ2-1 | TRBD2 | TRBV6-1 | CASSLAGGTSDEQFF | TGTGCCAGCAGTTTAGCGGGGGGGACCAGCGATGAGCAGTTCTTC
NA | TRBJ2-7 | NA | TRBV5-1 | CASSLSGQGFSYEQYF | TGCGCCAGCAGCTTGAGTGGGCAGGGGTTTTCCTACGAGCAGTACTTC
NA | TRBJ2-2 | TRBD2 | TRBV5-1 | CASTWAAGLSTNTGELFF | TGCGCCAGCACCTGGGCAGCGGGGCTCTCTACGAACACCGGGGAGCTGTTTTTT